One and the same sample provided the 8 T cell receptor beta chains below, sequenced in a study of regulatory T cells in long-lasting Graves disease. Time point noted: newly diagnosed GD, antithyroid drugs for less than 3 months. The TCR library was made from RNA extracted from PBMCs. Arm-PCR with iRepertoire HTBI primers amplified the CDR3 regions for these TCR beta libraries. Via MiXCR, TCRdb re-called the multiplex PCR reads, giving one row per CDR3 protein. Among about 220,000 distinct CDR3 sequences listed, roughly a fifth were seen once. This same sample was also taken into another study, of T cells in Graves' hyperthyroidism and ophthalmopathy.

This material consisted of peripheral blood mononuclear cells (PBMCs), taken at new diagnosis, from a patient treated with antithyroid drugs. These receptors came from a woman aged 25-40 years with Graves disease.

This clonotype came up once. A much larger clone is a single base away; this may be a read error. This sequence joins TRBV7-2 and TRBJ1-1; D ambiguous. The CDR3 covers 15 residues. Looked up from germline, CDR1 is SGHTA and CDR2 is FQGNSA. The CDR3: CASSLKGRSNTEASF. The CDR3, as DNA: TGTGCCAGCAGCTTAAAAGGACGTTCGAACACTGAAGCTTCCTTT.

As regards this clonotype: This is likely an artifact of a read error, given a far larger clone one base away. The gene calls are TRBV7-9 and TRBJ2-3; the D call may be TRBD1 or TRBD2 (5 bases each). With the DNA end fitting TRBJ2-1 better, the J assignment may be wrong. Germline V gene data show CDR1 as SEHNR and CDR2 as FQNEAQ (reference sequence). The CDR3 spans 14 residues. This CDR3 is CASSMAAGANEQFF. The CDR3 DNA is TGTGCCAGCAGCATGGCCGCCGGGGCCAATGAGCAGTTCTTC.

This clonotype was picked up many times. The CDR3 sequence is CASSQGTGTYGYTF. As DNA, the CDR3 is TGTGCCAGCAGCCAGGGGACAGGGACCTATGGCTACACCTTC. The J gene is TRBJ1-2, the V gene TRBV3-1; 9 bases map to TRBD1. V was clipped by 3 bases and J by 4 bases; unmatched bases: 3. Germline assignment: CDR1 LGHDT and CDR2 YNNKEL (reference sequence). This CDR3 spans 14 amino acids.

This clonotype was seen a few times. This rearrangement joins TRBV19 to TRBJ2-1, with 12 nucleotides matching TRBD2. The CDR3 is 15 residues long. CDR1 and CDR2 (germline): LNHDA, SQIVND (reference sequence). Unmatched junction bases numbered 6, after V lost 8 bases and J lost 4 bases. CDR3 region: CASVTSGRKYNEQFF. The CDR3 region has the DNA TGTGCCAGTGTAACTAGCGGGAGGAAATACAATGAGCAGTTCTTC.

This clonotype showed up just a few times. The V gene is TRBV30, the J gene TRBJ2-1, with no clear D. CDR3 size: 17 residues. CDR1 and CDR2 from the germline V gene are GTSNPN and SVGIG (reference sequence). The V end was cut by 3 bases, the J end by 1 base, with 19 bases between. CDR3 sequence: CAWRKQFLGDSYNEQFF. Here the CDR3 DNA reads TGTGCCTGGAGAAAGCAGTTCCTGGGTGATTCCTACAATGAGCAGTTCTTC.

CDR3 coding DNA: TGTGCCAGCAGCCAAGACGCCGACAGGGGGAGGCTTGGCTACACCTTC. Its protein is CASSQDADRGRLGYTF. The chain employs TRBV4-2 and TRBJ1-2; 9 nucleotides line up with TRBD1. Germline V gene data show CDR1 as LGHNA and CDR2 as YNFKEQ. The CDR3 totals 16 residues. Germline trimming cut 0 bases from V and 7 bases from J; bases unmatched to any gene: 9.

This clonotype was detected many times. This chain connects TRBV10-2 to TRBJ2-5; D tentatively fits TRBD1 or TRBD2 (6 bases each). Germline-derived CDR1 and CDR2 are WSHSY and SAAADI. V was trimmed by 7 bases and J by 3 bases, leaving 18 bases between them. The CDR3 sequence is 15 residues long. The CDR3 region is CASIAPARGEETQYF. In DNA, the CDR3 is TGCGCCAGCATAGCGCCCGCAAGGGGGGAAGAGACCCAGTACTTC.

This clonotype has a count of ten or more. The chain combines TRBV3-1 with TRBJ1-1; no reliable D call. CDR1 and CDR2 (germline): LGHDT, YNNKEL (reference sequence). The CDR3 contains 13 residues. Trimming took 7 bases from V and 5 from J, leaving 14 bases between them. The CDR3 sequence is CASTTLFGTEAFF. DNA of the CDR3: TGTGCCAGCACCACCTTGTTCGGAACTGAAGCTTTCTTT.